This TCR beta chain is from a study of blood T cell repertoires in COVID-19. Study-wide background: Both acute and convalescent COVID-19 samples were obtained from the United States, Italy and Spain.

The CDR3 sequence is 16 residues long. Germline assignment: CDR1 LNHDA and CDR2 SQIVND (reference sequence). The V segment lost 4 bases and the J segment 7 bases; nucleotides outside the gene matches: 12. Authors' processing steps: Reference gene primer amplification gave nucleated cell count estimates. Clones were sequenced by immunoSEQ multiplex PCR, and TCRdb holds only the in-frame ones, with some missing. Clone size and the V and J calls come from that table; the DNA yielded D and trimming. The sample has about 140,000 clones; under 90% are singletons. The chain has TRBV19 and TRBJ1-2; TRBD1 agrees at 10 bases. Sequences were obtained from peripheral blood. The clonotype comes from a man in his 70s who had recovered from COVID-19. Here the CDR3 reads CASSNSRDRGEGGYTF. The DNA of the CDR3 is TGTGCCAGTAGTAATTCGCGGGACAGGGGAGAGGGTGGCTACACCTTC.